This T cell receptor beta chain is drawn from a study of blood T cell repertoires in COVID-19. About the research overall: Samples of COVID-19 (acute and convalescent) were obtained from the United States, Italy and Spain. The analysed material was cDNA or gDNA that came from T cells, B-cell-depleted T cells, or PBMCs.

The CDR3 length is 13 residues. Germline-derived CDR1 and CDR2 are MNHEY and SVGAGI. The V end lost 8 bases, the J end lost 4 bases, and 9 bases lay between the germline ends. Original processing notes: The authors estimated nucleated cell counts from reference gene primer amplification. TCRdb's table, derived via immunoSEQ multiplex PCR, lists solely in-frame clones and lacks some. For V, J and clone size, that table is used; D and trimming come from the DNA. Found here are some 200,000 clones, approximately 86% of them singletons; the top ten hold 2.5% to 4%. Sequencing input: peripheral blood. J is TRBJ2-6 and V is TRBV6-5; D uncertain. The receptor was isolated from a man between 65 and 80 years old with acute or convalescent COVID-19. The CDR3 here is CASGLNGANVLTF. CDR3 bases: TGTGCCAGCGGGCTCAACGGGGCCAACGTCCTGACTTTC.